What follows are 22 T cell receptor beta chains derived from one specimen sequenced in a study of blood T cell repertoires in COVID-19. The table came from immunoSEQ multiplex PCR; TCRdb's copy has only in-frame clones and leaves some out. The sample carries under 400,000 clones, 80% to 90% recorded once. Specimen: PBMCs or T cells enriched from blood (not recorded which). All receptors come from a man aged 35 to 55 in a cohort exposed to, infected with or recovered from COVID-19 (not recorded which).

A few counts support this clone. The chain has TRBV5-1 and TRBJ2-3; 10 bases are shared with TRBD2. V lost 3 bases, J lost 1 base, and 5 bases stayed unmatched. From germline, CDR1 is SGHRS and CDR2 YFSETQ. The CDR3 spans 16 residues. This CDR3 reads CASSSIAGGRTDTQYF. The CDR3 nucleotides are TGCGCCAGCAGCTCTATAGCGGGAGGACGCACAGATACGCAGTATTTT.

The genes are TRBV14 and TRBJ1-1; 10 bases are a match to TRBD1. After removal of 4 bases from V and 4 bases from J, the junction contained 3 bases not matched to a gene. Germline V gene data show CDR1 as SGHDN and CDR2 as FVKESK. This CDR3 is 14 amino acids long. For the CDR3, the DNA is TGTGCCAGCAGCCTGACAGGGGGCGTCACTGAAGCTTTCTTT. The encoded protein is CASSLTGGVTEAFF.

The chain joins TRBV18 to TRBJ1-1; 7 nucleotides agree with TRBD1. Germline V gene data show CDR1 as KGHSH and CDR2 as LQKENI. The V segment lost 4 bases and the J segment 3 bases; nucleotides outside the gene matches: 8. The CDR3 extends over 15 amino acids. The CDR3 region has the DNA TGTGCCAGCTCACTTCTTAGGGGGCTGGACACTGAAGCTTTCTTT. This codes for CASSLLRGLDTEAFF. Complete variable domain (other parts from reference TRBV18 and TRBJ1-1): NAGVMQNPRHLVRRRGQEARLRCSPMKGHSHVYWYRQLPEEGLKFMVYLQKENIIDESGMPKERFSAEFPKEGPSILRIQQVVRGDSAAYFCASSLLRGLDTEAFFGQGTRLTVV.

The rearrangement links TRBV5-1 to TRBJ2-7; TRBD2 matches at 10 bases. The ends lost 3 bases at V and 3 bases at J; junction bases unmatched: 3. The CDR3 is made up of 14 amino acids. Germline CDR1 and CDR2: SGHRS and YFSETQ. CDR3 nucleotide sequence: TGCGCCAGCAGCTGGACTAGCGGAAGCTACGAGCAGTACTTC. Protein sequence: CASSWTSGSYEQYF.

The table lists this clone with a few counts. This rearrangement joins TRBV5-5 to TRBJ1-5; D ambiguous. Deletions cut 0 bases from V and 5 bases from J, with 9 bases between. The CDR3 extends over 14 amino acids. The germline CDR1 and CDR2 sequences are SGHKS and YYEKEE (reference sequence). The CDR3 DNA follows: TGTGCCAGCAGCTTGGGACTCAACCATCAGCCCCAGCATTTT. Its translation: CASSLGLNHQPQHF.

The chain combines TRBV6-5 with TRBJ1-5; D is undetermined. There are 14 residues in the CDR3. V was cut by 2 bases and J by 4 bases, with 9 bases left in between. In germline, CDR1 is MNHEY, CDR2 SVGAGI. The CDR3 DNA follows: TGTGCCAGCAGTTACGGCGGAGGGAATCAGCCCCAGCATTTT. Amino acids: CASSYGGGNQPQHF.

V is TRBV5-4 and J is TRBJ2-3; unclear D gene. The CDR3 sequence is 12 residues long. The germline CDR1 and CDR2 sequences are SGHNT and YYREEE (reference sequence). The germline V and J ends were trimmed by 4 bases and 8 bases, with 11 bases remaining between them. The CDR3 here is CASSPALGTQYF. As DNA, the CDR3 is TGTGCCAGCAGCCCAGCGTTAGGTACGCAGTATTTT.

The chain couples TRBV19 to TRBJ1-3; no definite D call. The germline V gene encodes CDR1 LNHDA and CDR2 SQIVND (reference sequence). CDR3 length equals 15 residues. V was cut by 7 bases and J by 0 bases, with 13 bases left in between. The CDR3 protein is CASKREADSGNTIYF. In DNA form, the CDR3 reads TGTGCCAGTAAGAGGGAGGCCGACTCTGGAAACACCATATATTTT.

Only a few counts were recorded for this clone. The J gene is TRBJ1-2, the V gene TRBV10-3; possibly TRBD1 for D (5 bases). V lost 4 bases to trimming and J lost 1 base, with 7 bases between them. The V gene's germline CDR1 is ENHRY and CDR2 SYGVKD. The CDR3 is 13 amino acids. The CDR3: CAISGDSNYGYTF. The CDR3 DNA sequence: TGTGCCATCAGTGGTGACAGTAACTATGGCTACACCTTC.

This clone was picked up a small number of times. This chain's CDR3 is CASSSWGANEKLFF. DNA for the CDR3: TGTGCCAGCAGTTCTTGGGGGGCTAATGAAAAACTGTTTTTT. The rearrangement joins TRBV27 to TRBJ1-4, with D perhaps TRBD1 (5 bases). V dropped 4 bases and J dropped 3 bases, with 9 bases sitting between them. The CDR3 consists of 14 residues. Per the germline V gene, CDR1 is MNHEY and CDR2 is SMNVEV (reference sequence).

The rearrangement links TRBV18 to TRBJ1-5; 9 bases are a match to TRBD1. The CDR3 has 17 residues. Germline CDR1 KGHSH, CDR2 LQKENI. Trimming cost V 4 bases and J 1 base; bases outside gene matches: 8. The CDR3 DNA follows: TGTGCCAGCTCACTCAAAACAGGGGGCGCGAGCAATCAGCCCCAGCATTTT. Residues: CASSLKTGGASNQPQHF.

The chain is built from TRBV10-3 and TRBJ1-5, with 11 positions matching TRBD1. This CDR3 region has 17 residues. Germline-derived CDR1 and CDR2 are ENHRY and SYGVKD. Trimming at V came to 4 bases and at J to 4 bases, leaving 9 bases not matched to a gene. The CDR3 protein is CAISGPPGTGGNQPQHF. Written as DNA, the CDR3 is TGTGCCATCAGTGGGCCCCCCGGGACAGGGGGGAATCAGCCCCAGCATTTT.

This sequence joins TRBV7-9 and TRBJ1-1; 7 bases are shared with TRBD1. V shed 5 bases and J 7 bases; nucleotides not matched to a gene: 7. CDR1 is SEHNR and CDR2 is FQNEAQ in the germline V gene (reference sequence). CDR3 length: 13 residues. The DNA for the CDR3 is TGTGCCAGCAGCCGACGACAGGGTAATGAAGCTTTCTTT. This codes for CASSRRQGNEAFF.

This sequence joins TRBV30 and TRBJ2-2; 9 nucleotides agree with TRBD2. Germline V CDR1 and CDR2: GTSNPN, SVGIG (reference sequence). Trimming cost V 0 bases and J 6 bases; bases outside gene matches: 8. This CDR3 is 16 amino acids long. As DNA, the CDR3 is TGTGCCTGGAGTGTACTTGGCGGGAGGGACCCCGGGGAGCTGTTTTTT. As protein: CAWSVLGGRDPGELFF.

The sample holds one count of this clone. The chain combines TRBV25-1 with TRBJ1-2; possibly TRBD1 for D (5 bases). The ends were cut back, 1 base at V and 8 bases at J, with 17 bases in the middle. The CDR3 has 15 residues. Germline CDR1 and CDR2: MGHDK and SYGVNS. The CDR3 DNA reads TGTGCCAGCAGTGAATCTGGCAGCCTTAAGGGGGGCTACACCTTC. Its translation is CASSESGSLKGGYTF.

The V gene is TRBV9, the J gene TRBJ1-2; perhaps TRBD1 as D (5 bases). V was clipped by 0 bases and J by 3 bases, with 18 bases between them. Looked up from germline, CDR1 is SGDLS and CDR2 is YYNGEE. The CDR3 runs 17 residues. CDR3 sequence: CASSVGVWGGEDYGYTF. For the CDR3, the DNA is TGTGCCAGCAGCGTAGGAGTCTGGGGGGGAGAGGACTATGGCTACACCTTC.

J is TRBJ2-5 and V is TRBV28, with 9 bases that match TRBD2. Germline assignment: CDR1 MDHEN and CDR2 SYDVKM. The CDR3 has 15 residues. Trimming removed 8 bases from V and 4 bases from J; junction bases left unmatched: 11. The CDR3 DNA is TGTGCCAGCGCCCAGGAGCTAGCGGGAAGAGAGACCCAGTACTTC. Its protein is CASAQELAGRETQYF. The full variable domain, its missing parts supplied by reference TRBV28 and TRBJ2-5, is DVKVTQSSRYLVKRTGEKVFLECVQDMDHENMFWYRQDPGLGLRLIYFSYDVKMKEKGDIPEGYSVSREKKERFSLILESASTNQTSMYLCASAQELAGRETQYFGPGTRLLVL.

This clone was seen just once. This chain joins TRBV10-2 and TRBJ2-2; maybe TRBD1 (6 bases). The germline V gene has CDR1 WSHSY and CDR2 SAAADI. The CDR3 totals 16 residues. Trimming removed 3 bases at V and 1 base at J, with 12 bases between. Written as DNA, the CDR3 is TGCGCCAGCAGTGAACGGACAGATATGAACACCGGGGAGCTGTTTTTT. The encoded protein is CASSERTDMNTGELFF.

The CDR3 protein is CASSQEGGRQISYNEQFF. Written as DNA, the CDR3 is TGTGCCAGCAGCCAAGAGGGGGGACGACAAATCTCCTACAATGAGCAGTTCTTC. V is TRBV3-1 (or the pseudogene TRBV3-2) and J is TRBJ2-1; weak D call: TRBD2 (6 bases). The V and J ends lost 0 bases and 0 bases respectively, with 15 bases between them. Germline-derived CDR1 and CDR2 are LGHDT and YNNKEL (reference sequence). There are 18 residues in the CDR3.

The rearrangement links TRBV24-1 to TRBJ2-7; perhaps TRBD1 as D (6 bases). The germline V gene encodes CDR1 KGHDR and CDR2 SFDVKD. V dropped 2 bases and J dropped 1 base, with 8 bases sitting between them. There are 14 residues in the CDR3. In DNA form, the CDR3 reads TGTGCCACCAGTGATTCCCAGGGGTCCTACGAGCAGTACTTC. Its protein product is CATSDSQGSYEQYF.

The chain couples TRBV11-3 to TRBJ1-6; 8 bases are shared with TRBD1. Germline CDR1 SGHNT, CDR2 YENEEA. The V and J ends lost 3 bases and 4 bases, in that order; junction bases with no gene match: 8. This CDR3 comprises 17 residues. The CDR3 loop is CASSFEQGDEYNSPLHF. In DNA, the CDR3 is TGTGCCAGCAGCTTTGAACAGGGGGACGAATATAATTCACCCCTCCACTTT.

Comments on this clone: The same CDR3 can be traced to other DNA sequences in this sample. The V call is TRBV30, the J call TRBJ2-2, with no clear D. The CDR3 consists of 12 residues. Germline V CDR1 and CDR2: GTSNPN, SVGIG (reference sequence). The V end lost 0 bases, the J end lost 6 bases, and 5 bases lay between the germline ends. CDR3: CAWSVLAGELFF. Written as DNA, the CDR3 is TGTGCCTGGAGTGTACTGGCCGGGGAGCTGTTTTTT.